The clone carrying this T cell receptor (beta chain) came up a few times. Its antigen is as yet unknown. These data are taken from a study of blood T cells in healthy people across ages. With a J-beta primer mix and a sample-barcoded 5' primer, a second PCR ran about 6 to 11 cycles. TCRdb redid the calling of the 5' RACE reads with MiXCR, one entry per CDR3 protein. The sample lists 780,000 or so distinct CDR3 sequences; roughly 25% were seen once. Isolation yielded PBMCs, at least 7 million per sample, in every case. Study-level points and caveats: With age, beta diversity per million T cells declined roughly linearly, significantly by 30 to 40. Long-lived donors exceeded aged donors in naive CD4+ cells and diversity.

Per germline, CDR1 MNHNY and CDR2 SVGAGI (reference sequence). Trimming took 2 bases from V and 0 from J, leaving 7 bases between them. The CDR3 totals 14 residues. This sample was shared with a second study, whose subject was T cells of mothers and their children. This second study says: Slightly higher overlap, not significant, was seen in related mother-child pairs than in unrelated pairs.

This chain joins TRBV6-6 and TRBJ2-5; D is ambiguous. This receptor was obtained from a boy younger than 18 in good health. Sequences were obtained from blood. The CDR3 spells CASSYPIDQETQYF. The CDR3 coding sequence is TGTGCCAGCAGTTACCCCATAGACCAAGAGACCCAGTACTTC.